Listed here are 18 T cell receptor beta chains from one sample, sequenced in a study of blood T cell repertoires in COVID-19. Only in-frame clones appear in the TCRdb table, and some are missing; sequencing was by immunoSEQ multiplex PCR. The sample includes approximately 350,000 clones, around 87% seen only once; the top ten take about 6%. Input material: peripheral blood. All receptors derive from a woman aged 45-59 years with COVID-19, enrolled during active disease.

This clone is a singleton in its sample. This chain connects TRBV5-4 to TRBJ2-1; D unresolved. The CDR3 covers 14 residues. The V end was cut by 4 bases, the J end by 0 bases, with 8 bases between. CDR1 and CDR2 (germline): SGHNT, YYREEE (reference sequence). This CDR3 reads CASSQVSSYNEQFF. The CDR3 region has the DNA TGTGCCAGCAGCCAGGTGAGCTCCTACAATGAGCAGTTCTTC.

A single count supports this clone. The V call is TRBV29-1, the J call TRBJ1-5, with D uncertain. The V gene lost 4 bases and the J gene lost 3 bases, with 7 bases spanning the gap. This CDR3 is built from 12 residues. CDR1 and CDR2 from the germline V gene are SQVTM and ANQGSEA. The CDR3 loop is CSVGAANQPQHF. The CDR3 DNA reads as TGCAGCGTTGGGGCAGCCAATCAGCCCCAGCATTTT.

This clone has only a few counts. CDR3 protein: CASSLGLGVGYTDTQYF. DNA of the CDR3: TGCGCCAGCAGCTTGGGACTAGGGGTGGGATACACAGATACGCAGTATTTT. The J gene is TRBJ2-3, the V gene TRBV5-1; TRBD2 is a possible D gene (6 bases). Germline assignment: CDR1 SGHRS and CDR2 YFSETQ. The V and J ends lost 0 bases and 2 bases respectively, with 16 bases between them. The CDR3 extends over 17 amino acids.

The rearrangement uses TRBV30 and TRBJ1-6; no definite D call. V was shortened by 0 bases and J by 14 bases, with 8 bases between the two germline ends. CDR1 GTSNPN and CDR2 SVGIG come from the germline V gene (reference sequence). CDR3 length equals 11 residues. The CDR3 DNA follows: TGTGCCTGGAGTGTACGTGCGGCCCTCCACTTT. Translated, it gives CAWSVRAALHF.

In this sample, this clone turned up a few times. The rearrangement joins TRBV10-3 to TRBJ1-1; D call uncertain. The V gene's germline CDR1 is ENHRY and CDR2 SYGVKD. V lost 0 bases and J 8 bases, leaving 10 bases between the germline ends. The CDR3 spans 13 residues. The CDR3 here is CAISESLGREAFF. In DNA, the CDR3 is TGTGCCATCAGTGAGTCCCTAGGCAGAGAAGCTTTCTTT.

This sequence joins TRBV15 and TRBJ2-7; 11 bases are a match to TRBD2. The CDR3 contains 16 residues. The J segment lost 0 bases and the V segment lost 3 bases, leaving 4 bases of the junction unmatched. Per germline, CDR1 LNHNV and CDR2 YYDKDF (reference sequence). The CDR3 sequence is CATSSTGTSGSYEQYF. In nucleotides, the CDR3 is TGTGCCACCAGCAGTACCGGGACTAGCGGCTCCTACGAGCAGTACTTC.

This clone has only one observation. The rearrangement uses TRBV4-2 and TRBJ1-5; D not resolved. The CDR3 is 17 amino acids. The germline gives CDR1 LGHNA, CDR2 YNFKEQ. V dropped 2 bases and J dropped 0 bases, with 14 bases sitting between them. Here the CDR3 reads CASSQLVLSNSNQPQHF. The CDR3, as DNA: TGTGCCAGCAGCCAACTAGTCCTCAGCAATAGCAATCAGCCCCAGCATTTT.

The chain employs TRBV6-5 and TRBJ2-2; D remains ambiguous. The germline V and J ends were trimmed by 6 bases and 4 bases, with 3 bases remaining between them. This CDR3 region has 11 residues. Germline lookup yields CDR1 MNHEY and CDR2 SVGAGI. The CDR3 DNA is TGTGCCAGCAGAGCCACCGGGGAGCTGTTTTTT. Translation: CASRATGELFF.

V usage is TRBV11-3 and J usage is TRBJ2-7, with a possible D match to TRBD2 (7 bases). The CDR3 sequence is 15 residues long. The ends were cut back, 5 bases at V and 9 bases at J, with 23 bases in the middle. Germline assignment: CDR1 SGHNT and CDR2 YENEEA. The CDR3 sequence is CASSPGGAETPWQYF. The DNA for the CDR3 is TGTGCCAGCAGCCCTGGGGGGGCGGAGACCCCGTGGCAGTACTTC.

The V gene is TRBV9, the J gene TRBJ2-2; 7 bases align to TRBD2. Germline V gene sequence: CDR1 SGDLS, CDR2 YYNGEE. This CDR3 comprises 16 residues. After removal of 3 bases from V and 5 bases from J, the junction contained 10 bases not matched to a gene. CDR3 bases: TGTGCCAGCAGCGACGGAGCGGGGAGAGCTACCGGGGAGCTGTTTTTT. Translating gives CASSDGAGRATGELFF.

The V and J genes are TRBV18 and TRBJ2-7; a weak D match, TRBD2 (5 bases). This CDR3 comprises 13 residues. Germline CDR1 reads KGHSH; CDR2 reads LQKENI. V gave up 2 bases and J gave up 5 bases, with 10 bases separating them. CDR3 region: CASSPTGVDEQYF. In DNA, the CDR3 is TGTGCCAGCTCACCAACCGGGGTGGACGAGCAGTACTTC.

The V gene is TRBV5-4, the J gene TRBJ2-7, with 8 bases fitting TRBD1. The germline V gene has CDR1 SGHNT and CDR2 YYREEE (reference sequence). J was trimmed by 3 bases and V by 3 bases; bases with no gene match: 5. The CDR3 has 14 amino acids. This CDR3 reads CASSSRTGRYEQYF. Written as DNA, the CDR3 is TGTGCCAGCAGCTCACGGACAGGGCGCTACGAGCAGTACTTC.

The chain combines TRBV27 with TRBJ1-2; the D gene is possibly TRBD1 (5 bases). The CDR3 is made up of 17 amino acids. V was clipped by 5 bases and J by 4 bases, with 23 bases between them. CDR1 and CDR2 from the germline V gene are MNHEY and SMNVEV (reference sequence). The CDR3, as DNA: TGTGCCAGCAGTCACGGAGGGACCCGGACAAAGAGCTATGGCTACACCTTC. This encodes CASSHGGTRTKSYGYTF.

The chain joins TRBV15 to TRBJ2-2, with D perhaps TRBD1 (6 bases). Germline V gene data show CDR1 as LNHNV and CDR2 as YYDKDF (reference sequence). This CDR3 has 18 residues. With 2 bases removed from V and 4 bases from J, the gap between germline ends came to 20 bases. The CDR3 sequence is CATSRLLQGMGSTGELFF. The CDR3, as DNA: TGTGCCACCAGCAGACTATTACAGGGTATGGGGAGCACCGGGGAGCTGTTTTTT.

The V gene is TRBV11-3, the J gene TRBJ2-5; 10 bases are shared with TRBD1. The CDR3 sequence is 17 residues long. The V segment lost 1 base and the J segment 3 bases; nucleotides outside the gene matches: 8. The V gene's germline CDR1 is SGHNT and CDR2 YENEEA. CDR3 protein: CASSLAPRDRGKETQYF. CDR3 nucleotide sequence: TGTGCCAGCAGCTTAGCCCCCCGGGACAGGGGAAAAGAGACCCAGTACTTC.

This sequence joins TRBV7-2 and TRBJ2-5, with TRBD2 matching over 7 bases. The trim removed 1 base at V and 6 bases at J, leaving 8 bases unmatched. This CDR3 comprises 15 residues. Per the germline V gene, CDR1 is SGHTA and CDR2 is FQGNSA. As DNA, the CDR3 is TGTGCCAGCAGCTTAGGACTAGCCCGTCTACAGACCCAGTACTTC. Translation gives CASSLGLARLQTQYF. Full variable domain (rest looked up from reference TRBV7-2 and TRBJ2-5): GAGVSQSPSNKVTEKGKDVELRCDPISGHTALYWYRQSLGQGLEFLIYFQGNSAPDKSGLPSDRFSAERTGGSVSTLTIQRTQQEDSAVYLCASSLGLARLQTQYFGPGTRLLVL.

V and J are TRBV10-3 and TRBJ2-2, with 11 bases aligning to TRBD2. Looked up from germline, CDR1 is ENHRY and CDR2 is SYGVKD. The V gene end was trimmed by 10 bases and the J gene end by 4 bases; junction bases not matched to a gene: 14. This CDR3 spans 17 amino acids. The CDR3 region has the DNA TGTGCCAGCTTGGAAGGGACTAGCGGCACCCTCACCGGGGAGCTGTTTTTT. Amino acids: CASLEGTSGTLTGELFF.

The CDR3 is CATKGRIGNGNTYNEQFF. The CDR3 nucleotides read TGTGCCACCAAAGGACGCATCGGCAACGGGAACACTTACAATGAGCAGTTCTTC. The chain employs TRBV15 and TRBJ2-1; possibly TRBD2 for D (5 bases). The CDR3 runs 18 residues. The V end was cut by 7 bases, the J end by 4 bases, with 26 bases between. From germline, CDR1 is LNHNV and CDR2 YYDKDF (reference sequence).